This T cell receptor beta chain was identified in a study of early T cells in non-severe SARS-CoV-2 infection. About the study: The input, bulk RNA from unsorted whole blood, was sequenced, and chains were unpaired.

A word on this clonotype: Its specificity is not known. A junction end diverges from the germline sequence, so it may reflect a read error.

Individual cDNA molecules carried attached unique molecular identifiers. TCRdb re-called the 5' RACE reads through MiXCR, storing one row per CDR3 protein. The data show tens of thousands of distinct CDR3 sequences, under 14% seen once. Study-wide results and caveats: Clonotype matching in VDJdb favored anti-spike CD8 responses and did not capture private and CD4 specificities.

CDR1 LGHDT and CDR2 YNNKEL come from the germline V gene (reference sequence). The CDR3 is 14 residues long. This chain connects TRBV3-1 to TRBJ2-5; 14 bases map to TRBD2. Specimen: whole blood. This sequence was found in an adult who was a healthcare worker with PCR-confirmed SARS-CoV-2 infection or an uninfected control (not recorded which). The CDR3 loop is CASTGTSGGEIQYF. As DNA, the CDR3 is TGTGCCAGCACCGGGACTAGCGGGGGAGAGATCCAGTACTTC.